The clone carrying this T cell receptor beta chain was found a few times. The antigen remains unidentified. Repertoires were generated with immunoSEQ multiplex PCR, while TCRdb's copy carries only in-frame clones and drops some. This table holds 28,000 or so clones, roughly 89% found once. This sample is part of a study of T cells after posttransplantation cyclophosphamide. Study-wide findings and caveats: TRB overlap between skin or GI tissue T cells and blood was limited. Donor CD8+ memory clones often dominated recipient blood repertoires at later times.

Sequencing was carried out using PBMCs. The sequence came from a man aged 45-65 years.

CDR3 bases: TGCGCCAGCAGCCAACAGGTCAGGGGCACTGAAGCTTTCTTT. It codes for CASSQQVRGTEAFF. This chain links TRBV4-3 with TRBJ1-1; possible D gene TRBD1, 6 bases. CDR3 length: 14 amino acids. Per germline, CDR1 LGHNA and CDR2 YSLEER. V lost 2 bases and J lost 4, with 11 bases in between.